Presented here are 21 T cell receptor beta chains from one specimen sequenced in a study of blood T cell repertoires in COVID-19. The method was immunoSEQ multiplex PCR; TCRdb's version includes in-frame clones alone and lacks a portion of them. Among about 110,000 clones listed, approximately 80% were seen once. The specimen was peripheral blood. All receptors derive from a man between 65 and 85 years old with acute or convalescent COVID-19.

V gene TRBV5-6 combines with J gene TRBJ2-5; 9 nucleotides align to TRBD2. The CDR3 sequence is 14 residues long. Per germline, CDR1 SGHDT and CDR2 YYEEEE. The V and J ends lost 3 bases and 7 bases, in that order; junction bases with no gene match: 7. This CDR3 is CASSWIAGVGTQYF. CDR3 nucleotides: TGTGCCAGCAGCTGGATAGCGGGGGTCGGGACCCAGTACTTC.

The chain couples TRBV19 to TRBJ2-1, with 7 bases identical to TRBD2. The CDR3 runs 16 residues. Germline trimming cut 6 bases from V and 6 bases from J; bases unmatched to any gene: 14. CDR1 and CDR2 (germline): LNHDA, SQIVND (reference sequence). The CDR3 region has the DNA TGTGCCAGTAGAACGACTAGCCGGGGTGTGGGCAATGAGCAGTTCTTC. Protein: CASRTTSRGVGNEQFF.

The chain recombines TRBV7-9 with TRBJ2-5; tentatively, D is TRBD1 (7 bases). V lost 3 bases to trimming and J lost 5 bases, with 10 bases between them. CDR3 length: 13 residues. Germline V gene sequence: CDR1 SEHNR, CDR2 FQNEAQ (reference sequence). CDR3 in amino acids: CASSFSGGETQYF. CDR3 coding DNA: TGTGCCAGCAGCTTTTCAGGGGGGGAGACCCAGTACTTC.

The chain carries TRBV5-1 and TRBJ2-2, with D possibly matching TRBD2 (6 bases). This CDR3 comprises 14 residues. The V gene's germline CDR1 is SGHRS and CDR2 YFSETQ. V was pared by 5 bases and J by 6 bases, with 14 bases between. The CDR3 loop is CASRRDAVPGELFF. CDR3 coding DNA: TGCGCCAGCAGGCGGGACGCAGTTCCCGGGGAGCTGTTTTTT.

This chain links TRBV3-1 (or the pseudogene TRBV3-2) with TRBJ2-7; 10 nucleotides line up with TRBD1. Germline CDR1 is LGHDT and CDR2 is YNNKEL (reference sequence). There are 16 residues in the CDR3. V shed 3 bases, J shed 3 bases, and the junction held 8 bases outside the gene matches. CDR3 loop: CASSQGQGKRFYEQYF. The CDR3 nucleotides are TGTGCCAGCAGCCAGGGACAGGGGAAAAGGTTCTACGAGCAGTACTTC.

CDR3 loop: CASSLVGTSNTIYF. Here the CDR3 DNA reads TGTGCCAGCAGCTTAGTAGGGACATCCAACACCATATATTTT. The chain carries TRBV7-6 and TRBJ1-3; TRBD1 is a possible D gene (6 bases). Germline-derived CDR1 and CDR2 are SGHVS and FNYEAQ. This CDR3 has 14 amino acids. V lost 1 base to trimming and J lost 7 bases, with 11 bases between them.

This sequence joins TRBV18 and TRBJ1-1, with a weak D call TRBD1 (6 bases). The ends were cut back, 4 bases at V and 8 bases at J, with 11 bases in the middle. Germline V gene data show CDR1 as KGHSH and CDR2 as LQKENI. This CDR3 spans 12 amino acids. CDR3 amino acids: CASSLLQGEAFF. CDR3 nucleotide sequence: TGTGCCAGCTCACTCCTTCAGGGGGAAGCTTTCTTT.

The genes are TRBV11-3 and TRBJ2-7; TRBD1 matches at 10 bases. V trimming: 5 bases; J trimming: 4 bases; junction bases outside the gene matches: 8. In germline, CDR1 is SGHNT, CDR2 YENEEA. CDR3 length: 15 amino acids. In nucleotides, the CDR3 is TGTGCCAGCAGCCCATCGGGACAGGGGCCGTACGAGCAGTACTTC. Translated, it gives CASSPSGQGPYEQYF.

The CDR3: CASSQGTGGETQYF. DNA for the CDR3: TGTGCCAGCAGCCAGGGGACAGGGGGAGAGACCCAGTACTTC. This chain uses TRBV7-3 with TRBJ2-5; 11 nucleotides match TRBD1. The CDR3 runs 14 residues. V was clipped by 5 bases and J by 4 bases; unmatched bases: 3. The germline V gene has CDR1 SGHTA and CDR2 FQGTGA. The variable domain in full, with the rest retrieved from reference TRBV7-3 and TRBJ2-5, is GAGVSQTPSNKVTEKGKYVELRCDPISGHTALYWYRQSLGQGPEFLIYFQGTGAADDSGLPNDRFFAVRPEGSVSTLKIQRTERGDSAVYLCASSQGTGGETQYFGPGTRLLVL.

V is TRBV14 and J is TRBJ1-6; no firm D call. Trimming pared 3 bases from V and 11 bases from J, leaving 8 bases between. Germline-derived CDR1 and CDR2 are SGHDN and FVKESK. There are 12 residues in the CDR3. The CDR3: CASSQNLTPLHF. In DNA form, the CDR3 reads TGTGCCAGCAGCCAGAACTTGACACCCCTCCACTTT.

This sequence joins TRBV9 and TRBJ1-3, with D uncertain. Trimming left V 0 bases short and J 3 bases short, with 7 bases between. Germline CDR1 is SGDLS and CDR2 is YYNGEE. This CDR3 region has 14 residues. The CDR3 region is CASSVDQVGNTIYF. The CDR3 coding sequence is TGTGCCAGCAGCGTAGATCAGGTTGGAAACACCATATATTTT.

The chain is built from TRBV7-8 and TRBJ1-6, with 9 bases matching TRBD1. Germline V gives CDR1 SGHVS, CDR2 FQNEAQ. V shed 2 bases, J shed 7 bases, and the junction held 3 bases outside the gene matches. This CDR3 has 15 residues. The CDR3, as DNA: TGTGCCAGCAGCTTAAGGGACAGGGAGAATTCACCCCTCCACTTT. Amino acid sequence: CASSLRDRENSPLHF.

This chain uses TRBV19 with TRBJ1-4, with TRBD1 as a possible D gene (5 bases). In germline, CDR1 is LNHDA, CDR2 SQIVND (reference sequence). The CDR3 length is 14 residues. The V gene lost 7 bases and the J gene lost 4 bases, with 13 bases spanning the gap. CDR3 region: CASTPTDHNEKLFF. As DNA, the CDR3 is TGTGCCAGTACCCCGACAGATCATAATGAAAAACTGTTTTTT. Using reference TRBV19 and TRBJ1-4 for the parts outside the CDR3, the full variable domain is DGGITQSPKYLFRKEGQNVTLSCEQNLNHDAMYWYRQDPGQGLRLIYYSQIVNDFQKGDIAEGYSVSREKKESFPLTVTSAQKNPTAFYLCASTPTDHNEKLFFGSGTQLSVL.

J is TRBJ1-1 and V is TRBV7-9; possible D gene TRBD1, 6 bases. In germline, CDR1 is SEHNR, CDR2 FQNEAQ (reference sequence). V was trimmed by 5 bases and J by 1 base, leaving 11 bases between them. The CDR3 has 14 residues. CDR3 sequence: CASSVQGRNTEAFF. The CDR3 DNA is TGTGCCAGCAGCGTACAGGGAAGGAACACTGAAGCTTTCTTT. The variable domain in full, completed from reference TRBV7-9 and TRBJ1-1, reads DTGVSQNPRHKITKRGQNVTFRCDPISEHNRLYWYRQTLGQGPEFLTYFQNEAQLEKSRLLSDRFSAERPKGSFSTLEIQRTEQGDSAMYLCASSVQGRNTEAFFGQGTRLTVV.

This clone was recorded a few times. Within the sample, other DNA sequences also encode this same CDR3. The chain employs TRBV10-3 and TRBJ1-4; D is perhaps TRBD1 (5 bases). The CDR3 has 13 residues. V was cut by 7 bases and J by 2 bases, with 8 bases left in between. Looked up from germline, CDR1 is ENHRY and CDR2 is SYGVKD. The chain's CDR3 is CAIKAGTNEKLFF. In DNA, the CDR3 is TGTGCCATCAAGGCAGGGACTAATGAAAAACTGTTTTTT.

The chain has TRBV12-3 or TRBV12-4 and TRBJ1-5; 7 positions match TRBD1. J was trimmed by 6 bases and V by 5 bases; bases with no gene match: 4. This CDR3 spans 13 amino acids. The CDR3 region is CASSTQGSQPQHF. Written as DNA, the CDR3 is TGTGCCAGCAGTACACAGGGGTCTCAGCCCCAGCATTTT.

This clone was seen only once. The chain recombines TRBV2 with TRBJ2-1; 8 nucleotides match TRBD1. This CDR3 is 15 amino acids long. V dropped 4 bases and J dropped 10; count of bases not matched to a gene: 12. CDR1 is SNHLY and CDR2 is FYNNEI in the germline V gene. CDR3 residues: CASSGTGKQWYEQFF. CDR3 nucleotides: TGTGCCAGCAGTGGGACAGGGAAGCAGTGGTACGAGCAGTTCTTC. Drawing the rest from reference TRBV2 and TRBJ2-1, the complete variable domain is EPEVTQTPSHQVTQMGQEVILRCVPISNHLYFYWYRQILGQKVEFLVSFYNNEISEKSEIFDDQFSVERPDGSNFTLKIRSTKLEDSAMYFCASSGTGKQWYEQFFGPGTRLTVL.

The rearrangement joins TRBV27 to TRBJ2-3; 8 bases match TRBD2. Looked up from germline, CDR1 is MNHEY and CDR2 is SMNVEV (reference sequence). There are 18 residues in the CDR3. The V and J ends lost 5 bases and 1 base, in that order; junction bases with no gene match: 14. The CDR3 coding sequence is TGTGCCAGCAGTCGCCGCGGGCTAGCGGGCTACGGCACAGATACGCAGTATTTT. This encodes CASSRRGLAGYGTDTQYF.

Only one count was recorded for this clone. The chain joins TRBV5-8 to TRBJ2-2; tentatively, D is TRBD2 (6 bases). CDR1 and CDR2 (germline): SGHTS, YDEGEE. This CDR3 spans 16 amino acids. Between the trimmed V and J ends, which lost 0 bases and 5 bases, there was a span of 14 bases. CDR3 in DNA: TGTGCCAGCAGCTTGGCCTTGACTAGTGGTACCGGGGAGCTGTTTTTT. Translating it yields CASSLALTSGTGELFF.

The chain uses TRBV19 and TRBJ1-4; tentatively, D is TRBD1 (6 bases). Looked up from germline, CDR1 is LNHDA and CDR2 is SQIVND (reference sequence). CDR3 length equals 15 residues. Trimming took off 5 bases at V and 4 bases at J, with 14 bases between the two ends. This chain's CDR3 is CASSRGQSSNEKLFF. Written as DNA, the CDR3 is TGTGCCAGTAGTCGAGGACAGTCGAGTAATGAAAAACTGTTTTTT.

The genes are TRBV3-1 (or the pseudogene TRBV3-2) and TRBJ1-6; 10 bases agree with TRBD1. The CDR3 loop spans 15 amino acids. V was pared by 7 bases and J by 5 bases, with 5 bases of the junction left unmatched. CDR1 is LGHDT and CDR2 is YNNKEL in the germline V gene (reference sequence). This CDR3 reads CASKDRGANNSPLHF. The CDR3 nucleotides are TGTGCCAGCAAGGACAGGGGGGCCAATAATTCACCCCTCCACTTT.